This TCR beta chain originates from a study of T cell repertoires in cytomegalovirus infection. The overall study: It was the public TCR beta signatures that indicated both CMV infection and matching HLA type.

Each CDR3 protein is one row after TCRdb ran MiXCR on the reads. The table has hundreds of thousands of distinct CDR3 sequences, 25% to 35% seen once. Worth noting for this clonotype: The antigen is unknown.

CDR3 size: 15 residues. Germline lookup yields CDR1 SNHLY and CDR2 FYNNEI. The ends were cut back, 5 bases at V and 7 bases at J, with 18 bases in the middle. The chain uses TRBV2 and TRBJ2-1; D is unclear. This clonotype originated in a human donor in good health (CMV status not recorded). Some clones in this sample may be carry-over from other donors' samples. Sequencing used cultured PBMCs, obtained from culture after CMV antigen stimulation. CDR3 in DNA: TGTGCCAGCAGTCCATATCCGATTAGTCGGAATGAGCAGTTCTTC. Translated, it gives CASSPYPISRNEQFF.